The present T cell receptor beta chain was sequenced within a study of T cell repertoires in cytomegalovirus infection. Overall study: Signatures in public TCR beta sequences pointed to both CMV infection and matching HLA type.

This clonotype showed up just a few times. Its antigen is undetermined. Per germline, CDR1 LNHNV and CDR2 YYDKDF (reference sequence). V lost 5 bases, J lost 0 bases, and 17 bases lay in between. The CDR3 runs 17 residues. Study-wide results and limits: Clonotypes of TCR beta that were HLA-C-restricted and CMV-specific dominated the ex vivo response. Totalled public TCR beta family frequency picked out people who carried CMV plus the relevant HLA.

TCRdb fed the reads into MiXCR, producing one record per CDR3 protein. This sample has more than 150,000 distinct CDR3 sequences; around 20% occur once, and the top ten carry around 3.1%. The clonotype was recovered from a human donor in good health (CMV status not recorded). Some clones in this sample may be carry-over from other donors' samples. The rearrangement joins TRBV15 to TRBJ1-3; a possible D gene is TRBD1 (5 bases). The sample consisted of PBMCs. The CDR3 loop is CATSPRRGGSSGNTIYF. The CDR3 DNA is TGTGCCACCAGCCCGCGACGGGGCGGAAGCTCTGGAAACACCATATATTTT. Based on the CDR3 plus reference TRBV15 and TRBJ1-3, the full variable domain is DAMVIQNPRYQVTQFGKPVTLSCSQTLNHNVMYWYQQKSSQAPKLLFHYYDKDFNNEADTPDNFQSRRPNTSFCFLDIRSPGLGDTAMYLCATSPRRGGSSGNTIYFGEGSWLTVV.